The subject of this entry is one T cell receptor (beta chain). This clonotype was counted at least ten times. It lacks a known antigen. Per-base quality was not reported, and no clone a single base away is much larger than it. Set within a cohort of healthcare workers in London, UK, this nested case-control study involved weekly PCR testing of nasopharyngeal swabs along with blood sampling. Healthcare workers were recruited during the week of the UK lockdown, between 23 and 31 March 2020, and followed weekly for up to roughly 15 weeks. The data were taken from a study of early T cells in non-severe SARS-CoV-2 infection (dated by TCRdb to 2020 to 2023). Background for the entire study: Because TCR sequencing relied on bulk RNA taken from unsorted whole blood, pairing of alpha and beta chains was not possible.

Findings and caveats that apply to the study as a whole: VDJdb matching was skewed toward anti-spike CD8 responses and likely underestimated virus-specific expansions by missing private and CD4 specificities.

From a lookup of the germline V gene (reference sequence), CDR1 and CDR2 are DFQATT and SNEGSKA. The CDR3 runs 12 amino acids, cysteine and phenylalanine included. The retained sequence is limited to the CDR3, 36 bases, with the frame set at the first base. The trim is 0 bases for V and 4 bases for J, with a gap of 6 bases between the germline ends. The library was obtained by 5' RACE. The sequencer listed for this sample is NextSeq 500. The TCR library protocol attached unique molecular identifiers to individual cDNA molecules to correct for sequencing error and PCR bias. Sequencing covered both TCR alpha and beta chains, and within each sample the abundances of alpha and beta sequences were tightly co-correlated. The original pipeline was this. Decombinator V4 was used to annotate TCR sequences for V gene, J gene and CDR3. TCRs were defined as expanded if a significant change between any two time points was detected under a Poisson model with p below 0.0001. TCR abundances were normalised to the total number of TCRs sequenced per sample and expressed as counts per million. TRAV1-2 paired with TRAJ12, TRAJ20 or TRAJ33 defined MAIT TCRs, while TRAV10 paired with TRAJ18 defined iNKT TCRs. VDJdb, accessed 1 November 2021, was searched for CMV, EBV and SARS-CoV-2 annotated TCRs, excluding TCRs annotated for multiple antigens. The raw public data were reprocessed by TCRdb itself: fastp quality trimming at Q25, MiXCR clonotype calling, in-frame beta chains only. Rows are combined by CDR3 protein, so each entry shows the most common genes and DNA. The V and J calls and clone size are TCRdb's, not the authors'. This sample holds 90,000 to 120,000 distinct CDR3 sequences; around 10% were observed only once. Approximately 8.1% of the sample is taken by the ten largest.

Sequenced sample: whole blood. This receptor was obtained from an adult who was a healthcare worker with PCR-confirmed SARS-CoV-2 infection or an uninfected control (not recorded which). Recombination linked TRBV20-1 to TRBJ2-5; TRBD2 is a weak D gene call, 5 bases matching. CDR3 sequence: CSARDEGETQYF. The DNA sequence reads TGCAGTGCTAGAGACGAGGGAGAGACCCAGTACTTC.